The rows below give T cell receptor beta chains drawn from one sample of a study of cytomegalovirus exposure and HLA in healthy donors. Some clones are missing from TCRdb's copy, which holds only in-frame ones; the method was immunoSEQ multiplex PCR. The sample has 150,000 or so clones, around 67% seen once. Sequencing was done on a sample of PBMCs. The receptors were sampled from a woman in her late teens or twenties in good health and CMV-seronegative. The CDR3 runs from the conserved cysteine through the conserved F or W. D genes are given only for firm matches. Size values are once, few and many counts, or a class for expanded clones, and some rows have none.

abundance: NA
d_gene: TRBD1
j_gene: TRBJ2-2
v_gene: TRBV28
CDR3aa: CASRATGGGTGELFF
CDR3nt: TGTGCCAGCAGGGCGACAGGGGGCGGCACCGGGGAGCTGTTTTTT

abundance: NA
d_gene: TRBD1
j_gene: TRBJ2-7
v_gene: TRBV5-6
CDR3aa: CASSLGQGLYYEQYF
CDR3nt: TGTGCCAGCAGCTTGGGACAGGGCTTGTACTACGAGCAGTACTTC

abundance: NA
d_gene: TRBD1
j_gene: TRBJ2-2
v_gene: TRBV29-1
CDR3aa: CSALGQLTNTGELFF
CDR3nt: TGCAGCGCCCTGGGACAGCTCACGAACACCGGGGAGCTGTTTTTT

abundance: NA
d_gene: NA
j_gene: TRBJ1-6
v_gene: TRBV15
CDR3aa: CATPVFPRLGGSSSPLHF
CDR3nt: TGTGCCACCCCAGTGTTTCCCAGATTGGGGGGGTCTTCATCACCCCTCCACTTT

abundance: few
d_gene: NA
j_gene: TRBJ1-5
v_gene: TRBV19
CDR3aa: CASSIVRRNQPQHF
CDR3nt: TGTGCCAGTAGTATCGTGAGGAGGAATCAGCCCCAGCATTTT

abundance: NA
d_gene: NA
j_gene: TRBJ1-2
v_gene: TRBV7-9
CDR3aa: CASSLQGNYGYTF
CDR3nt: TGTGCCAGCAGCTTACAGGGCAACTATGGCTACACCTTC

abundance: NA
d_gene: NA
j_gene: TRBJ1-2
v_gene: TRBV7-7
CDR3aa: CASSSRGGDYGYTF
CDR3nt: TGTGCTAGCAGCTCCCGGGGGGGAGACTATGGCTACACCTTC

abundance: NA
d_gene: TRBD1
j_gene: TRBJ1-1
v_gene: TRBV7-9
CDR3aa: CASSFQPYRGGEAFF
CDR3nt: TGTGCCAGCAGCTTCCAACCCTACAGGGGGGGTGAAGCTTTCTTT

abundance: NA
d_gene: TRBD1
j_gene: TRBJ2-5
v_gene: TRBV6-6
CDR3aa: CASSPTGEETQYF
CDR3nt: TGTGCCAGCAGTCCTACAGGGGAAGAGACCCAGTACTTC

abundance: NA
d_gene: TRBD1
j_gene: TRBJ1-4
v_gene: TRBV14
CDR3aa: CASSHPGQSLATNEKLFF
CDR3nt: TGTGCCAGCAGCCACCCGGGACAGTCTTTGGCAACTAATGAAAAACTGTTTTTT

abundance: few
d_gene: TRBD2
j_gene: TRBJ2-3
v_gene: TRBV5-1
CDR3aa: CASSYQLADTDTQYF
CDR3nt: TGCGCCAGCAGCTATCAACTAGCGGACACAGATACGCAGTATTTT

abundance: NA
d_gene: TRBD2
j_gene: TRBJ2-5
v_gene: TRBV10-3
CDR3aa: CAISEGIQRGETQYF
CDR3nt: TGTGCCATCAGTGAGGGGATTCAGCGGGGGGAGACCCAGTACTTC

abundance: NA
d_gene: TRBD2
j_gene: TRBJ2-1
v_gene: TRBV4-3
CDR3aa: CASSQDGTSGYNEQFF
CDR3nt: TGCGCCAGCAGCCAAGACGGGACTAGCGGTTACAATGAGCAGTTCTTC

abundance: few
d_gene: NA
j_gene: TRBJ1-2
v_gene: TRBV18
CDR3aa: CASPRGGGGYTF
CDR3nt: TGTGCCAGCCCCCGTGGGGGGGGTGGCTACACCTTC

abundance: NA
d_gene: NA
j_gene: TRBJ1-3
v_gene: TRBV15
CDR3aa: CATSRDQISGNTIYF
CDR3nt: TGTGCCACCAGCAGAGATCAGATCTCTGGAAACACCATATATTTT

abundance: NA
d_gene: NA
j_gene: TRBJ1-2
v_gene: TRBV27
CDR3aa: CASSLQGNYGYTF
CDR3nt: TGTGCCAGCAGTTTGCAGGGTAACTATGGCTACACCTTC

abundance: once
d_gene: TRBD1
j_gene: TRBJ2-1
v_gene: TRBV5-1
CDR3aa: CASSLGGQGRNEQFF
CDR3nt: TGCGCCAGCAGCTTGGGGGGACAGGGGCGGAATGAGCAGTTCTTC

abundance: NA
d_gene: TRBD1
j_gene: TRBJ1-1
v_gene: TRBV10-1
CDR3aa: CASELGQANTEAFF
CDR3nt: TGCGCCAGTGAGTTGGGACAGGCGAACACTGAAGCTTTCTTT

abundance: NA
d_gene: TRBD1
j_gene: TRBJ1-5
v_gene: TRBV27
CDR3aa: CASSPQTGGFQPQHF
CDR3nt: TGTGCCAGCAGTCCCCAGACAGGGGGCTTTCAGCCCCAGCATTTT

abundance: NA
d_gene: NA
j_gene: TRBJ1-1
v_gene: TRBV4-1
CDR3aa: CASSGPLRGTEAFF
CDR3nt: TGCGCCAGCAGCGGCCCCCTTCGGGGCACTGAAGCTTTCTTT

abundance: NA
d_gene: TRBD2
j_gene: TRBJ2-2
v_gene: TRBV11-2
CDR3aa: CASRRTSGRGGELFF
CDR3nt: TGTGCCAGCAGGCGGACTAGCGGGAGAGGGGGGGAGCTGTTTTTT

abundance: few
d_gene: TRBD1
j_gene: TRBJ1-2
v_gene: TRBV29-1
CDR3aa: CSVETGVYGYTF
CDR3nt: TGCAGCGTTGAAACAGGGGTCTATGGCTACACCTTC

abundance: NA
d_gene: TRBD1
j_gene: TRBJ2-2
v_gene: TRBV4-3
CDR3aa: CASSQEGTGVTGELFF
CDR3nt: TGCGCCAGCAGTCAGGAAGGGACAGGCGTCACCGGGGAGCTGTTTTTT

abundance: NA
d_gene: NA
j_gene: TRBJ2-7
v_gene: TRBV28
CDR3aa: CASSFTGSSYEQYF
CDR3nt: TGTGCCAGCAGTTTTACAGGGAGCTCCTACGAGCAGTACTTC

abundance: NA
d_gene: TRBD2
j_gene: TRBJ2-7
v_gene: TRBV7-9
CDR3aa: CASSLISGGPTYEQYF
CDR3nt: TGTGCCAGCAGCTTAATTAGCGGGGGCCCAACATACGAGCAGTACTTC

abundance: NA
d_gene: TRBD2
j_gene: TRBJ2-2
v_gene: TRBV5-6
CDR3aa: CASSPGLAGTGELFF
CDR3nt: TGTGCCAGCAGCCCCGGACTAGCGGGAACCGGGGAGCTGTTTTTT

abundance: few
d_gene: NA
j_gene: TRBJ2-1
v_gene: TRBV7-2
CDR3aa: CASSSPLGGDEQFF
CDR3nt: TGTGCCAGCAGCTCCCCATTAGGGGGAGATGAGCAGTTCTTC

abundance: once
d_gene: NA
j_gene: TRBJ1-2
v_gene: TRBV7-9
CDR3aa: CASSSSPAGAPSWTF
CDR3nt: TGTGCCAGCAGTTCCAGCCCCGCAGGGGCCCCCTCTTGGACCTTC

abundance: NA
d_gene: NA
j_gene: TRBJ1-3
v_gene: TRBV30
CDR3aa: CAWSVGGAAGNTIYF
CDR3nt: TGTGCCTGGAGTGTAGGAGGGGCGGCTGGAAACACCATATATTTT

abundance: few
d_gene: TRBD2
j_gene: TRBJ2-2
v_gene: TRBV10-3
CDR3aa: CAISGSNGELFF
CDR3nt: TGTGCCATTAGCGGGAGTAACGGGGAGCTGTTTTTT

abundance: few
d_gene: NA
j_gene: TRBJ2-2
v_gene: TRBV11-2
CDR3aa: CASSFSSFTGELFF
CDR3nt: TGTGCCAGCAGCTTTTCTAGTTTCACCGGGGAGCTGTTTTTT

abundance: NA
d_gene: NA
j_gene: TRBJ1-1
v_gene: TRBV29-1
CDR3aa: CSVERGGTEAFF
CDR3nt: TGCAGCGTTGAAAGGGGCGGCACTGAAGCTTTCTTT

abundance: NA
d_gene: NA
j_gene: TRBJ1-2
v_gene: TRBV5-6
CDR3aa: CASSLGRGAGYGYTF
CDR3nt: TGTGCCAGCAGTCTGGGGCGGGGCGCGGGCTATGGCTACACCTTC

abundance: NA
d_gene: NA
j_gene: TRBJ1-5
v_gene: TRBV18
CDR3aa: CASSRGRDQPQHF
CDR3nt: TGTGCCAGCTCACGGGGCAGAGATCAGCCCCAGCATTTT

abundance: NA
d_gene: NA
j_gene: TRBJ1-1
v_gene: TRBV10-3
CDR3aa: CAISGGTFTEAFF
CDR3nt: TGTGCCATCAGTGGGGGGACTTTCACTGAAGCTTTCTTT

abundance: once
d_gene: NA
j_gene: TRBJ2-2
v_gene: TRBV5-1
CDR3aa: CASSFNPSGNTGELFF
CDR3nt: TGCGCCAGCAGCTTCAACCCTTCAGGGAATACCGGGGAGCTGTTTTTT

abundance: NA
d_gene: TRBD1
j_gene: TRBJ1-2
v_gene: TRBV5-4
CDR3aa: CASSSAGTEAYGYTF
CDR3nt: TGTGCCAGCAGCTCCGCCGGGACAGAAGCCTATGGCTACACCTTC

abundance: NA
d_gene: NA
j_gene: TRBJ1-2
v_gene: TRBV11-2
CDR3aa: CASRDFRRTNYGYTF
CDR3nt: TGTGCCAGCAGGGACTTCCGACGGACTAACTATGGCTACACCTTC

abundance: NA
d_gene: NA
j_gene: TRBJ2-5
v_gene: TRBV5-4
CDR3aa: CASSWKTQNLETQYF
CDR3nt: TGTGCCAGCAGCTGGAAGACTCAAAACTTGGAGACCCAGTACTTC

abundance: NA
d_gene: NA
j_gene: TRBJ1-4
v_gene: TRBV7-9
CDR3aa: CSSSLDFSFTNEKLFF
CDR3nt: TGTTCCAGCAGCTTAGATTTTTCCTTCACTAATGAAAAACTGTTTTTT

abundance: NA
d_gene: NA
j_gene: TRBJ2-7
v_gene: TRBV11-2
CDR3aa: CASSPQLQGGYEQYF
CDR3nt: TGTGCCAGCAGTCCACAGCTCCAAGGGGGATACGAGCAGTACTTC

abundance: NA
d_gene: NA
j_gene: TRBJ1-2
v_gene: TRBV30
CDR3aa: CAWSTTGRRHYGYTF
CDR3nt: TGTGCCTGGAGTACAACAGGCAGGCGGCACTATGGCTACACCTTC

abundance: NA
d_gene: NA
j_gene: TRBJ1-3
v_gene: TRBV5-1
CDR3aa: CASSPTGFGNTIYF
CDR3nt: TGCGCCAGCAGCCCTACAGGGTTTGGAAACACCATATATTTT

abundance: NA
d_gene: NA
j_gene: TRBJ1-1
v_gene: TRBV5-1
CDR3aa: CASSFRGAEAFF
CDR3nt: TGCGCCAGCAGCTTCAGGGGAGCTGAAGCTTTCTTT

abundance: NA
d_gene: NA
j_gene: TRBJ1-1
v_gene: TRBV11-2
CDR3aa: CASSLVDGGTEAFF
CDR3nt: TGTGCCAGCAGCTTAGTAGACGGCGGCACTGAAGCTTTCTTT

abundance: NA
d_gene: NA
j_gene: TRBJ1-1
v_gene: TRBV28
CDR3aa: CASSLPGVTEAFF
CDR3nt: TGTGCCAGCAGTTTACCGGGGGTCACTGAAGCTTTCTTT

abundance: NA
d_gene: TRBD2
j_gene: TRBJ2-3
v_gene: TRBV9
CDR3aa: CASSVGGLAGDTQYF
CDR3nt: TGTGCCAGCAGCGTAGGGGGACTAGCGGGAGATACGCAGTATTTT

abundance: NA
d_gene: TRBD1
j_gene: TRBJ2-7
v_gene: TRBV7-9
CDR3aa: CASSKRDSHYEQYF
CDR3nt: TGTGCCAGCAGCAAACGGGACAGTCACTACGAGCAGTACTTC